The 12 T cell receptor beta chains below all came from one sample that was sequenced in a study of neurological immune-mediated disorders. MiXCR, run by TCRdb on the 5' RACE reads, gives a single entry per CDR3 protein. Of 100,000 to 150,000 distinct CDR3 sequences in the sample, around 3% were seen once. The sequenced sample consisted of PBMCs. These receptor sequences come from a woman in her twenties or thirties with multiple sclerosis.

The table lists this clonotype with many counts. The chain's CDR3 is CASSPGVDTGANSPLHF. The CDR3 nucleotides are TGTGCCAGCAGCCCCGGGGTGGATACAGGGGCTAATTCACCCCTCCACTTT. The gene calls are TRBV7-2 and TRBJ1-6, with 7 bases matching TRBD1. V was pared by 5 bases and J by 6 bases, with 13 bases of the junction left unmatched. Germline CDR1 and CDR2: SGHTA and FQGNSA. The CDR3 loop spans 17 amino acids.

This clonotype was detected many times. This rearrangement joins TRBV15 to TRBJ2-7; tentatively, D is TRBD1 (6 bases). This CDR3 is 14 amino acids long. V lost 2 bases and J 2 bases, leaving 10 bases between the germline ends. Germline CDR1 LNHNV, CDR2 YYDKDF (reference sequence). The CDR3, as DNA: TGTGCCACCAGCAGATCCCAGGGGACCTACGAGCAGTACTTC. Protein sequence: CATSRSQGTYEQYF.

This clonotype was seen at least ten times. The chain employs TRBV20-1 and TRBJ2-1, with D perhaps matching TRBD2 (6 bases). Trimming stripped 2 bases from V and 12 bases from J, with 8 bases between. The CDR3 has 10 amino acids. The germline CDR1 and CDR2 sequences are DFQATT and SNEGSKA (reference sequence). The CDR3, as DNA: TGCAGTGCTAGACGGGACTGGCAGTTCTTC. Translation gives CSARRDWQFF.

The table lists this clonotype with many counts. The J gene is TRBJ2-7, the V gene TRBV29-1; either TRBD1 or TRBD2 may supply D (5 bases each). The CDR3 consists of 13 residues. V dropped 7 bases and J dropped 7 bases, with 20 bases sitting between them. Per the germline V gene, CDR1 is SQVTM and CDR2 is ANQGSEA. The CDR3 is CSATLLEGMEQYF. The CDR3 nucleotides read TGCAGCGCAACCTTGCTAGAGGGGATGGAGCAGTACTTC.

This clonotype appeared many times. V usage is TRBV4-1 and J usage is TRBJ2-3, with D perhaps matching TRBD1 (6 bases). This CDR3 comprises 14 residues. V was shortened by 4 bases and J by 4 bases, with 12 bases between the two germline ends. Germline lookup yields CDR1 MGHRA and CDR2 YSYEKL. The CDR3 DNA sequence: TGCGCCAGCAGCCGAGGCAGGGGCCCAGATACGCAGTATTTT. Translation gives CASSRGRGPDTQYF.

In the case of this clonotype: A much more abundant neighbour one base away suggests this may be a read error. The chain combines TRBV20-1 with TRBJ2-2; maybe TRBD2 (5 bases). The germline V gene encodes CDR1 DFQATT and CDR2 SNEGSKA (reference sequence). Trimming took 6 bases from V and 5 from J, leaving 19 bases between them. The CDR3 sequence is 15 residues long. The chain's CDR3 is CSAPTIGVGTGELFF. CDR3 coding DNA: TGCAGTGCACCGACTATCGGGGTCGGTACCGGGGAGCTGTTTTTT.

The table lists this clonotype with many counts. This sequence joins TRBV6-2 or TRBV6-3 and TRBJ1-1; TRBD1 agrees at 9 bases. The CDR3 has 12 amino acids. CDR1 is MNHEY and CDR2 is SVGEGT in the germline V gene. V gave up 10 bases and J gave up 10 bases; unmatched junction bases: 10. CDR3 sequence: CATQPQTGGAFF. The CDR3 DNA reads TGTGCCACCCAACCTCAGACAGGGGGAGCTTTCTTT.

In this sample, this clonotype turned up many times. The chain employs TRBV18 and TRBJ2-7; TRBD1 might be the D (6 bases). CDR1 KGHSH and CDR2 LQKENI come from the germline V gene. The CDR3 totals 14 residues. The germline V and J ends were trimmed by 6 bases and 6 bases, with 18 bases remaining between them. The CDR3 nucleotides read TGTGCCAGCTCCTCAGACGTCAGGGGCCCCGAGCAGTACTTC. It specifies CASSSDVRGPEQYF.

This clonotype has ten or more counts. V gene TRBV10-2 combines with J gene TRBJ2-7; D is unresolved. V was pared by 2 bases and J by 0 bases, with 8 bases between. This CDR3 has 14 amino acids. Germline V gene lookup returns CDR1 WSHSY and CDR2 SAAADI. The CDR3: CASSEGLRSYEQYF. CDR3 DNA: TGCGCCAGCAGTGAGGGGCTCCGCTCCTACGAGCAGTACTTC.

This clonotype was seen repeatedly, ten times or more. The chain has TRBV4-1 and TRBJ2-5, with D uncertain. The CDR3 length is 15 residues. Germline V lookup: CDR1 MGHRA, CDR2 YSYEKL. The ends were cut back, 0 bases at V and 1 base at J, with 9 bases in the middle. The CDR3 sequence: CASSQEARTQETQYF. Written as DNA, the CDR3 is TGCGCCAGCAGCCAAGAGGCCAGAACCCAAGAGACCCAGTACTTC.

This clonotype was recorded at least ten times. The genes are TRBV10-3 and TRBJ2-1; 12 nucleotides align to TRBD2. The CDR3 sequence is 15 residues long. CDR1 is ENHRY and CDR2 is SYGVKD in the germline V gene. J lost 8 bases, V lost 3 bases, and 5 bases had no gene match. CDR3: CAISDLAGGPDEQFF. For the CDR3, the DNA is TGTGCCATCAGTGATCTAGCGGGGGGGCCGGATGAGCAGTTCTTC.

This clonotype was detected many times. This chain links TRBV7-2 with TRBJ1-1; D call uncertain. Per the germline V gene, CDR1 is SGHTA and CDR2 is FQGNSA. The V and J ends lost 9 bases and 7 bases respectively, with 12 bases between them. CDR3 size: 11 residues. The CDR3 nucleotides read TGTGCCAGTCGATCGGGCCTTGAAGCTTTCTTT. It yields the protein CASRSGLEAFF.